These T cell receptor beta chains were read from a single sample in a study of Ad26.COV2.S vaccination and SARS-CoV-2 variants. The assay was immunoSEQ multiplex PCR, and TCRdb's table has in-frame clones only and misses some. Of a few hundred thousand clones listed, under 90% are singletons. Sequenced here: peripheral blood, sampled in a trial of Ad26.COV2.S vaccine versus placebo. These receptors all stem from a person aged 18-65 years who received the Ad26.COV2.S COVID-19 vaccine or a placebo. The CDR3 runs from the conserved cysteine through the conserved F or W. Each record gives: V gene, J gene, CDR3 protein.

v_call: TRBV11-2; j_call: TRBJ2-7; cdr3_aa: CASSQTGQAYEQYF
v_call: TRBV27; j_call: TRBJ2-7; cdr3_aa: CASSISGTSYEQYF
v_call: TRBV18; j_call: TRBJ2-5; cdr3_aa: CASSPSPEGPMDF
v_call: TRBV29-1; j_call: TRBJ2-1; cdr3_aa: CSVELSGHSSYNEQFF
v_call: TRBV6-6; j_call: TRBJ1-1; cdr3_aa: CASSPGQGKAQNTEAFF
v_call: TRBV11-3; j_call: TRBJ2-1; cdr3_aa: CASSLGQGGNEQFF
v_call: TRBV6-5; j_call: TRBJ2-5; cdr3_aa: CASRESGGIQETQYF
v_call: TRBV19; j_call: TRBJ1-2; cdr3_aa: CASSPRDRAGYTF
v_call: TRBV19; j_call: TRBJ1-4; cdr3_aa: CASSVQGTGEKLFF
v_call: TRBV19; j_call: TRBJ1-5; cdr3_aa: CASSEGIQPQHF